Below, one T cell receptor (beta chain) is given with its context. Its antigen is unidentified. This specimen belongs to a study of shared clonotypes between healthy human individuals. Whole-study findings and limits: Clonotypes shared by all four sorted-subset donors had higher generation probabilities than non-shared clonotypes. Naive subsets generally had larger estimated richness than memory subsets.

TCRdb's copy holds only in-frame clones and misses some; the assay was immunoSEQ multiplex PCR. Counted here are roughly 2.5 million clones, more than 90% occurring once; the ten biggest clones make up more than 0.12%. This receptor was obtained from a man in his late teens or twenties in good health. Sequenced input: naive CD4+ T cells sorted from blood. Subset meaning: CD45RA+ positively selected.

CDR3 sequence reads: CASSFQEITDTQYF. CDR3 bases: TGCGCCAGCAGCTTCCAGGAGATTACAGATACGCAGTATTTT. The chain uses TRBV5-1 and TRBJ2-3, with no clear D. This CDR3 contains 14 residues. Germline values: CDR1 SGHRS, CDR2 YFSETQ. V lost 2 bases, J lost 3 bases, and 10 bases lay in between.